The entry below gives a single T cell receptor beta chain sequence along with its context. In the authors' workflow: Reference gene primer amplification gave nucleated cell count estimates. TCRdb's table, derived via immunoSEQ multiplex PCR, lists solely in-frame clones and lacks some. V, J and clone size are those of that table, while D and trimming were read from the DNA. The sample has 250,000 to 300,000 clones; roughly 79% are singletons. The data were taken from a study of blood T cell repertoires in COVID-19. For the study at large: T cells, B-cell-depleted T cells, or PBMCs provided the cDNA or gDNA that served as material.

The receptor was derived from a woman aged 60-70 years with active or convalescent COVID-19. Sequencing input: peripheral blood.

DNA of the CDR3: TGTGCCAGCAGCTTCCGTCGGGGGGCTGTAAGAGAAAAACTGTTTTTT. Translated, it gives CASSFRRGAVREKLFF. The gene calls are TRBV7-6 and TRBJ1-4, with a possible D match to TRBD1 (6 bases). Germline V lookup: CDR1 SGHVS, CDR2 FNYEAQ. V was shortened by 3 bases and J by 8 bases, with 19 bases between the two germline ends. This CDR3 region has 16 residues.